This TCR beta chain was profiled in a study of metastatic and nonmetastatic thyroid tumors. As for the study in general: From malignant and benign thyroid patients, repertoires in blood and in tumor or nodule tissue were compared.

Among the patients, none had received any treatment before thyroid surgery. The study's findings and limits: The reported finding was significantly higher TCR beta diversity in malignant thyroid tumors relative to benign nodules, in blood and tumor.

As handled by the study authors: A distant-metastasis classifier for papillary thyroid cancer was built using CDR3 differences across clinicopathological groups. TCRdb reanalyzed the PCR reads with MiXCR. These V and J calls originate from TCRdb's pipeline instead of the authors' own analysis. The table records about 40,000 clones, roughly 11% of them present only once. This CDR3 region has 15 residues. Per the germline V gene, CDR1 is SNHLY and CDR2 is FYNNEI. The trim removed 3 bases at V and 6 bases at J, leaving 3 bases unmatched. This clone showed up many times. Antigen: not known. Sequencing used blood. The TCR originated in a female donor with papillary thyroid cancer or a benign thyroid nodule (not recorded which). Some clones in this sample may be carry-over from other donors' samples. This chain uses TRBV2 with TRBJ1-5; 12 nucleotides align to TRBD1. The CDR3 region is CASSEGQGALQPQHF. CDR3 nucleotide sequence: TGTGCCAGCAGTGAGGGACAGGGGGCGCTTCAGCCCCAGCATTTT.